The clone carrying this T cell receptor beta chain was seen only a few times. The source of the sample is a study of blood T cell repertoires in COVID-19. Overall study: From the United States, Italy and Spain came samples of acute and convalescent COVID-19.

Authors' processing steps: For nucleated cells, counts were estimated from reference gene primer amplification. Generated by immunoSEQ multiplex PCR, the TCRdb table keeps only in-frame clones and is missing some. The V and J calls and clone size come from that table; D and trimming were worked out from the DNA. This sample has about 200,000 clones, with approximately 82% found just once. This CDR3 contains 17 residues. Germline V gene lookup returns CDR1 SQVTM and CDR2 ANQGSEA. Trimming cost V 6 bases and J 1 base; bases outside gene matches: 9. The chain links TRBV29-1 to TRBJ2-3; TRBD2 matches 14 bases. The receptor comes from a human donor in a cohort sampled during active COVID-19. Sequenced material: peripheral blood. CDR3 region: CSVSGTSGSGGTDTQYF. As DNA, the CDR3 is TGCAGCGTATCCGGGACTAGCGGGAGCGGGGGCACAGATACGCAGTATTTT.